This T cell receptor beta chain comes out of a study of OX40 agonist ivuxolimab in advanced cancers. Across the study: Allowance was made for prior anti-PD-1, anti-PD-L1 or anti-CTLA-4 therapy, and about 40% had some.

TCRdb's copy holds only in-frame clones and misses some; the assay was immunoSEQ multiplex PCR. Found here are some 100,000 clones, around nine tenths of them singletons; the top ten hold 0.31%. As regards this clone: Its specificity is unknown.

The CDR3 sequence is 15 residues long. Germline assignment: CDR1 MNHNY and CDR2 SVGAGI (reference sequence). The J segment lost 4 bases and the V segment lost 6 bases, leaving 8 bases of the junction unmatched. Overall study findings and caveats: The antigens recognized by the expanded peripheral T cells, that is their antigen specificity, were not determined. The study found among the lowest clonal expansion in partial responders at 0.1-3.0 mg/kg.

Specimen: CD4+ or CD8+ T cells sorted from blood, collected in a trial of the OX40 agonist ivuxolimab. This clonotype originated in an adult with an advanced solid tumor such as melanoma, head and neck, liver or kidney cancer. This chain links TRBV6-6 with TRBJ2-7; TRBD1 agrees at 11 bases. CDR3 amino acids: CASRPGTGGRYEQYF. DNA for the CDR3: TGTGCCAGCAGACCCGGGACAGGGGGGCGGTACGAGCAGTACTTC.